This T cell receptor (beta chain) was found in a study of cytomegalovirus exposure and HLA in healthy donors. Vbeta (60) and Jbeta (13) primers were used in the PCR. In the original processing: Later, an analysis found around 77 million unique TCR beta chains, and about 9.9 million of these were shared. Measured with immunoSEQ multiplex PCR; TCRdb has only the in-frame clones, and not every one. The DNA gave D and trimming, while V, J and clone size come from that table. The sample contains 140,000 to 150,000 clones, roughly 75% of which appear only once. Overall study findings and caveats: TCR beta chains associated with HLA were, in a later analysis, more clonally expanded than equally common others. Rates of TCR association differed by HLA locus in a later analysis, with DRB1 highest and HLA-C lowest.

Worth noting for this clone: Its cognate antigen is unknown.

Germline values: CDR1 SGHRS, CDR2 YFSETQ. This CDR3 is built from 12 residues. Between the trimmed V and J ends, which lost 7 bases and 3 bases, there was a span of 11 bases. Sequenced sample: PBMCs. This sequence originates from a female donor in good health and CMV-seronegative. The genes are TRBV5-1 and TRBJ2-7; D may be TRBD1 (6 bases). The DNA of the CDR3 is TGCGCCAGCCAGGGGTCCGGCTACGAGCAGTACTTC. It codes for CASQGSGYEQYF.